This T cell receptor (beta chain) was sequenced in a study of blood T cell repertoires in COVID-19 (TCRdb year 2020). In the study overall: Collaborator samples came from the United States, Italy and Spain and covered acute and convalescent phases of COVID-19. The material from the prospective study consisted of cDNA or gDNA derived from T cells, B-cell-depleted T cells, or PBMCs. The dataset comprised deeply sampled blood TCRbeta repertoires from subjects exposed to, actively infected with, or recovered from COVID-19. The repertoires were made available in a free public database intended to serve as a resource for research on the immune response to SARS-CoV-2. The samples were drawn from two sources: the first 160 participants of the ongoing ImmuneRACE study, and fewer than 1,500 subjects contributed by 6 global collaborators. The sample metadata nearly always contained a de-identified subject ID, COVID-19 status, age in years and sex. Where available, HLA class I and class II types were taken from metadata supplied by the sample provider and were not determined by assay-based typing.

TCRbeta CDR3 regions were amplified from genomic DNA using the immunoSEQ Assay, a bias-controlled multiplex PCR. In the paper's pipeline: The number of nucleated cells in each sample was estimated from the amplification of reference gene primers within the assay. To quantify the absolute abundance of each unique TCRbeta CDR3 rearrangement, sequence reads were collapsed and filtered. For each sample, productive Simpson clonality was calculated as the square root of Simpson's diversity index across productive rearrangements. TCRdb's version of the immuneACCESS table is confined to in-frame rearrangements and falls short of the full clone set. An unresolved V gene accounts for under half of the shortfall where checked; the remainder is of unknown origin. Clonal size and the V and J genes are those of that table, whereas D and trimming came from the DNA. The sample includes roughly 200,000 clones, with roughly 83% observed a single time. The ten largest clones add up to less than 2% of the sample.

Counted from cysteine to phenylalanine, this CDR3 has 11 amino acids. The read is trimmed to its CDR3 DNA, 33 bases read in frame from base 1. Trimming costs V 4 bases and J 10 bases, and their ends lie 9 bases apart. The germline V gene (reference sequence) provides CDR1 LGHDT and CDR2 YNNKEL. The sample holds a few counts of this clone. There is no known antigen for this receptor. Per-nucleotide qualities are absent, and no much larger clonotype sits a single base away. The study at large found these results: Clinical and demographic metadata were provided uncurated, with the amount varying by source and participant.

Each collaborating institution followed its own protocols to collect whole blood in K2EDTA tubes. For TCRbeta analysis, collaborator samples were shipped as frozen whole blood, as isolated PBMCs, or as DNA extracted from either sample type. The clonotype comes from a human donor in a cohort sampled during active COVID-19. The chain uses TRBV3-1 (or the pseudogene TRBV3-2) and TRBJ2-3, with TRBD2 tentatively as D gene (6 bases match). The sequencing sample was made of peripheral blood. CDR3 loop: CASSPTGAQYF. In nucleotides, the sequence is TGTGCCAGCAGCCCAACGGGGGCGCAGTATTTT.